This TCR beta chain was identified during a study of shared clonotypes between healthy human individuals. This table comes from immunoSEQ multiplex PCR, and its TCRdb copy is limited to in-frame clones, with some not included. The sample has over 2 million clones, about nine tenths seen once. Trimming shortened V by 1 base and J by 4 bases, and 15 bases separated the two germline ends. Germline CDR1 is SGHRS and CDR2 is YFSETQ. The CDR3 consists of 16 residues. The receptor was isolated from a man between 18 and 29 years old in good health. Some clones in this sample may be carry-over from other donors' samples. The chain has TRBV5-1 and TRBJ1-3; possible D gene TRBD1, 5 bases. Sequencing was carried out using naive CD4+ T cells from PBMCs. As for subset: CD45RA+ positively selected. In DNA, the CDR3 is TGCGCCAGCAGCTTGACTCCTCCCGGACAAGGAAACACCATATATTTT. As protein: CASSLTPPGQGNTIYF.